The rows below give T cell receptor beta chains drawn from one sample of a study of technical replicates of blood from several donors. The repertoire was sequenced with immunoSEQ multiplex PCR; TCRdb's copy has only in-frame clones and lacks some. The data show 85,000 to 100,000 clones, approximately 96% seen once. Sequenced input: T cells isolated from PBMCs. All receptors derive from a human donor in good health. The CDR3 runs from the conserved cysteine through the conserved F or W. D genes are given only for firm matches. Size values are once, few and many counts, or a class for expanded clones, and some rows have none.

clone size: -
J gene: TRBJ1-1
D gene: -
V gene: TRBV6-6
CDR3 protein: CASSYVETEAFF
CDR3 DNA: TGTGCCAGCAGTTACGTGGAGACTGAAGCTTTCTTT

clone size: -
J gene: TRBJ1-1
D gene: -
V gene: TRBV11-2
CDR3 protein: CASSLDMGRDTEAFF
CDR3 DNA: TGTGCCAGCAGCTTAGACATGGGGAGGGACACTGAAGCTTTCTTT

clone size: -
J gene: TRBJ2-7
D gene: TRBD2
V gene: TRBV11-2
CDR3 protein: CASSSIAGGHEQYF
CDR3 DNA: TGTGCCAGCAGCTCAATAGCGGGAGGGCACGAGCAGTACTTC

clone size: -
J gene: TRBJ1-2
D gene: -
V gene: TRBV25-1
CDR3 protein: CASSERRDFLSGFSGYTF
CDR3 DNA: TGTGCCAGCAGTGAAAGGCGGGACTTCCTTTCAGGTTTTAGTGGCTACACCTTC

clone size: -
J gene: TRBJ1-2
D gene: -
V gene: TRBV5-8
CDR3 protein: CASSLGQGDGYTF
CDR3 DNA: TGTGCCAGCAGCTTGGGTCAGGGCGATGGCTACACCTTC

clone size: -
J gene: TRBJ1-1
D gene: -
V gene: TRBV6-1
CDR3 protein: CASSEFEAVNTEAFF
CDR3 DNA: TGTGCCAGCAGTGAATTCGAAGCGGTTAACACTGAAGCTTTCTTT

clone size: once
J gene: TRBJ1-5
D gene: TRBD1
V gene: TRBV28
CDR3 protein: CASTTGTGGPYSNQPQHF
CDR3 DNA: TGTGCCAGCACCACTGGGACAGGGGGGCCGTATAGCAATCAGCCCCAGCATTTT

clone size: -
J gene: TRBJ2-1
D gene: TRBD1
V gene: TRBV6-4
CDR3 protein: CASSEGGTGGNEQFF
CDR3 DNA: TGTGCCAGCAGTGAAGGTGGGACAGGGGGCAATGAGCAGTTCTTC

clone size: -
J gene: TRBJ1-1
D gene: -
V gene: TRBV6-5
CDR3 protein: CASSSGSPGTEAFF
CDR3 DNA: TGTGCCAGCAGTTCCGGCAGTCCAGGGACTGAAGCTTTCTTT

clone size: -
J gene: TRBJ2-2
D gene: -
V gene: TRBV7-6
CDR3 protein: CACGRDRGPTGELFF
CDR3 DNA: TGTGCCTGCGGGAGAGACAGGGGTCCCACCGGGGAGCTGTTTTTT

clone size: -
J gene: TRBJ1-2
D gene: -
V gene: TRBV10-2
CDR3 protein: CASSEWLQGHGYTF
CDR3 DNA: TGCGCCAGCAGTGAATGGTTACAGGGACATGGCTACACCTTC

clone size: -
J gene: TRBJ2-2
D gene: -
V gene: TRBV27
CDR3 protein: CASSLGWRANTGELFF
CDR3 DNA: TGTGCCAGCAGTCTAGGGTGGAGGGCGAACACCGGGGAGCTGTTTTTT

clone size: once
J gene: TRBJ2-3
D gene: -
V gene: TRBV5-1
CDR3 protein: CASSLLASGSTDTQYF
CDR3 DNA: TGCGCCAGCAGCTTGTTAGCATCCGGGAGCACAGATACGCAGTATTTT

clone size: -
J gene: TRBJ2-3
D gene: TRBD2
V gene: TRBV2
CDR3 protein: CASSELAGVPHTQYF
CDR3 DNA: TGTGCCAGCAGTGAACTAGCGGGAGTGCCACATACGCAGTATTTT

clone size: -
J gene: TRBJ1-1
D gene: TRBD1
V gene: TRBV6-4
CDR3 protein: CASSDATVGQMNTEAFF
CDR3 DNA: TGTGCCAGCAGTGACGCGACCGTGGGACAGATGAACACTGAAGCTTTCTTT

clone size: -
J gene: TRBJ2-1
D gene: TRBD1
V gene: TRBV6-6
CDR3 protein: CASRDRGYNEQFF
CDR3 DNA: TGTGCCAGCCGGGACAGGGGCTACAATGAGCAGTTCTTC

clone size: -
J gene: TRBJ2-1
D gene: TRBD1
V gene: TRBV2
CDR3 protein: CASSAAGQGSNNEQFF
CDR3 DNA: TGTGCCAGCAGTGCCGCGGGACAGGGGTCAAACAATGAGCAGTTCTTC

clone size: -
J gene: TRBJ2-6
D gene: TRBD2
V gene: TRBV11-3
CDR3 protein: CASSLVGGSGANVLTF
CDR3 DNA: TGTGCCAGCAGCTTAGTGGGGGGGTCTGGGGCCAACGTCCTGACTTTC

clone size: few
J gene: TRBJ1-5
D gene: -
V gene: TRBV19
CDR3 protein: CASSPREEDNQPQHF
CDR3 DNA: TGTGCCAGTTCCCCCCGTGAGGAAGACAATCAGCCCCAGCATTTT

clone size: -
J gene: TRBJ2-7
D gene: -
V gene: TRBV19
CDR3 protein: CASSFTGPSYEQYF
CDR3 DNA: TGTGCCAGTAGTTTCACAGGCCCTTCCTACGAGCAGTACTTC

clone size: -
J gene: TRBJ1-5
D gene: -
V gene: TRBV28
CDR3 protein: CASTLAPGGPQHF
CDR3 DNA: TGTGCCAGCACGTTAGCCCCCGGAGGGCCCCAGCATTTT

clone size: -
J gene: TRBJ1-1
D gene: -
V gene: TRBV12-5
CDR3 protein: CASGPSGSSEAFF
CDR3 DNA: TGTGCTAGTGGTCCCTCCGGGAGCAGTGAAGCTTTCTTT

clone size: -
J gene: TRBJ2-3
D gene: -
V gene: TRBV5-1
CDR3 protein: CASSPNGDTQYF
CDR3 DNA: TGCGCCAGCAGCCCAAACGGGGATACGCAGTATTTT

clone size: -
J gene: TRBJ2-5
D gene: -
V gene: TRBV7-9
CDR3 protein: CASSLPGQETQYF
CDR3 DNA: TGTGCCAGCAGCTTACCAGGCCAAGAGACCCAGTACTTC

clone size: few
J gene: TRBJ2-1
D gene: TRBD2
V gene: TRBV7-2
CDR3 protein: CASSSNPASGGGYNEQFF
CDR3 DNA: TGTGCCAGCAGCTCCAACCCGGCTAGCGGGGGGGGCTACAATGAGCAGTTCTTC

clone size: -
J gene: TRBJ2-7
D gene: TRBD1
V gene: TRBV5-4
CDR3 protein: CASSMRTGGAYEQYF
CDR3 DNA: TGTGCCAGCAGCATGAGGACAGGGGGAGCCTACGAGCAGTACTTC

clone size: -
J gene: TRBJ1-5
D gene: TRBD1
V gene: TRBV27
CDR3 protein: CASSFLRDRFDQPQHF
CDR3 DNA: TGTGCCAGCAGTTTTCTACGGGACAGGTTCGATCAGCCCCAGCATTTT

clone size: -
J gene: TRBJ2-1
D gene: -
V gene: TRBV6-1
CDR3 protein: CASSREHRSWNEQFF
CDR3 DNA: TGTGCCAGCAGCAGGGAACACAGGTCATGGAATGAGCAGTTCTTC

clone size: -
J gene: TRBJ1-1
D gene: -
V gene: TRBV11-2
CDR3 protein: CASTKASRVMNTEAFF
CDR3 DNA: TGTGCCAGCACGAAGGCCTCGCGGGTAATGAACACTGAAGCTTTCTTT

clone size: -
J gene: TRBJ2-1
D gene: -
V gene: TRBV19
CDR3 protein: CASSISSYNEQFF
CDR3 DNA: TGTGCCAGTAGTATATCGTCGTACAATGAGCAGTTCTTC

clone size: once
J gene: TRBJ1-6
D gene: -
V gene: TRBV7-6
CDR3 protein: CASSSFPRGKNSPLHF
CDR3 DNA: TGTGCCAGCAGCTCCTTCCCTCGGGGTAAAAATTCACCCCTCCACTTT

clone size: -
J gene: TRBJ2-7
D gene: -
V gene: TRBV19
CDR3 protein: CASSIESRVFYEQYF
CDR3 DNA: TGTGCCAGTAGTATAGAATCCAGGGTCTTTTACGAGCAGTACTTC

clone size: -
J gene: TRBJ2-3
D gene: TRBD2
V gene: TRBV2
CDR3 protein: CASSQLAASTDTQYF
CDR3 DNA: TGTGCCAGCAGCCAACTAGCGGCAAGCACAGATACGCAGTATTTT

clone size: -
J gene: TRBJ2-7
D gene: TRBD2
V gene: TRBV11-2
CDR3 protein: CASSSSGERYEQYF
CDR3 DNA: TGTGCCAGCAGCTCTAGCGGAGAAAGGTACGAGCAGTACTTC

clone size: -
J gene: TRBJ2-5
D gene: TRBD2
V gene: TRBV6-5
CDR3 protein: CASRQPGLVGTQYF
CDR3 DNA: TGTGCCAGCAGGCAACCGGGACTAGTCGGGACCCAGTACTTC

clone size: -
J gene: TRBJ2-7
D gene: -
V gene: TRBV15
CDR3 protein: CATSRGAGAYEQYF
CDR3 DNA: TGTGCCACCAGCAGGGGGGCAGGGGCTTACGAGCAGTACTTC

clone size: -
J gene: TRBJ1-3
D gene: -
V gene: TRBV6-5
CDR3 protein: CASRLHSTGGNTIYF
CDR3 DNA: TGTGCCAGCAGACTCCACTCTACAGGGGGAAACACCATATATTTT

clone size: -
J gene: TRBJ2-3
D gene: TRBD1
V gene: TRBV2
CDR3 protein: CASSPTGAPTDTQYF
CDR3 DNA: TGTGCCAGCAGTCCTACAGGGGCCCCCACAGATACGCAGTATTTT

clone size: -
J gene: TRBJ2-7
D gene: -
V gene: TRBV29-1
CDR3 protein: CSVALYREQYF
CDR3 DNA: TGCAGCGTTGCCCTCTACAGGGAGCAGTACTTC

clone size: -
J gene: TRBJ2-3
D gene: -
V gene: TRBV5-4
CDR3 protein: CASSTYLGSGYTQYF
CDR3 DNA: TGTGCCAGCAGCACCTATCTCGGGAGCGGTTATACGCAGTATTTT

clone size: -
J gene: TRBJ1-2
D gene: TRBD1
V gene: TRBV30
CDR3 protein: CAWSTGQAATIGYTF
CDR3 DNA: TGTGCCTGGAGTACGGGACAGGCAGCTACTATAGGCTACACCTTC

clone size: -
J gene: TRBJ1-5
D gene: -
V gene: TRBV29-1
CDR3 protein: CSVVTGGGGPQHF
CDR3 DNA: TGCAGCGTTGTTACAGGCGGGGGTGGACCCCAGCATTTT

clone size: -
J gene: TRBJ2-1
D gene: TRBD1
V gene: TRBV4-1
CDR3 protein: CASRSGTGYNEQFF
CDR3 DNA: TGCGCCAGCAGGTCCGGGACAGGGTACAATGAGCAGTTCTTC

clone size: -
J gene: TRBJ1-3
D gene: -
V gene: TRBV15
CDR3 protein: CATSPPSRDTIYF
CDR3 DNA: TGTGCCACCAGCCCACCAAGCCGGGACACCATATATTTT

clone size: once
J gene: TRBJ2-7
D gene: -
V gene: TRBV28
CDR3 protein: CASRTVASSYEQYF
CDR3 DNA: TGTGCCAGCAGGACAGTTGCTAGCTCCTACGAGCAGTACTTC

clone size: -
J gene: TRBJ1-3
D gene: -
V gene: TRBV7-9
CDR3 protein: CASSLQGTIAGNTIYF
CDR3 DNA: TGTGCCAGCAGCTTGCAGGGGACTATTGCTGGAAACACCATATATTTT